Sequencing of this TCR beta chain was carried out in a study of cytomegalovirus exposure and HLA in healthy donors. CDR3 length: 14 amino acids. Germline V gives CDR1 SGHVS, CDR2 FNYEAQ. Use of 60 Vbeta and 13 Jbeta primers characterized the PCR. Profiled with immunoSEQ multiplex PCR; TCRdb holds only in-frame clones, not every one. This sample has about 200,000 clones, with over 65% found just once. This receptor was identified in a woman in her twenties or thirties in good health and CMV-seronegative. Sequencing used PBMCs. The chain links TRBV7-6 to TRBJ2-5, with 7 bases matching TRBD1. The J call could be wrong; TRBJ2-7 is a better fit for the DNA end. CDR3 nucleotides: TGTGCCAGCAGCTTGGCCGGACAGGATTACGAGCAGTACTTC. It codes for CASSLAGQDYEQYF.